What follows describes a single T cell receptor beta chain. Its antigen is currently unknown. This entry is derived from a study of shared clonotypes between healthy human individuals. Every subset's genomic DNA went evenly onto several immunoSEQ plates. TCRdb's table, derived via immunoSEQ multiplex PCR, lists solely in-frame clones and lacks some. Of some 1.4 million clones listed, 96% are singletons. The study's findings and limits: Rarefaction indicated that sorted-subset sequencing remained incomplete although depth was large. Non-shared clonotypes had lower generation probabilities than clonotypes shared by all four sorted-subset donors.

The sequenced sample consisted of naive CD4+ T cells sorted from blood. The subset denotes: CD45RA+ positively selected. This clonotype was obtained from a man younger than 45 in good health.

CDR3 bases: TGTGCCAGCAGTGGGTCCACTAGCGGGAGGGCATACGAGCAGTACTTC. Its translation: CASSGSTSGRAYEQYF. The chain joins TRBV2 to TRBJ2-7; 13 bases are a match to TRBD2. This CDR3 contains 16 residues. The junction had 7 bases not matched to a gene; V was cut back by 4 bases and J by 4 bases. Germline V CDR1 and CDR2: SNHLY, FYNNEI.